This T cell receptor beta chain is from a study of cytomegalovirus exposure and HLA in healthy donors. Findings of the study overall: The authors assumed roughly uniform sequencing depth across donors for presence/absence analyses. Specific recognition of CMV antigens was confirmed in vitro for three chains (all CMV-associated). The authors judged a highly shared variant cluster likely a sequencing artifact.

Amplification used 60 Vbeta primers and 13 Jbeta primers. Profiling relied on immunoSEQ multiplex PCR, and the TCRdb table lists in-frame clones only, not all of them. The sample shows around 100,000 clones, 60% to 80% of them seen only once. Donors showed nominal health when sampled, although they likely had unrecorded immune exposures. Remarks on this clone: The antigen remains undetermined.

Germline CDR1 is SEHNR and CDR2 is FQNEAQ (reference sequence). The CDR3 runs to 11 residues. Deletions cut 5 bases from V and 4 bases from J, with 2 bases between. Sequencing input: PBMCs. The gene calls are TRBV7-9 and TRBJ2-2; D not certain. This receptor was identified in a woman aged 18-30 years in good health and CMV-seropositive. The CDR3 is CASSLTGELFF. CDR3 in DNA: TGTGCCAGCAGCCTCACCGGGGAGCTGTTTTTT. The full variable domain, rest sourced from reference TRBV7-9 and TRBJ2-2, is DTGVSQNPRHKITKRGQNVTFRCDPISEHNRLYWYRQTLGQGPEFLTYFQNEAQLEKSRLLSDRFSAERPKGSFSTLEIQRTEQGDSAMYLCASSLTGELFFGEGSRLTVL.